A single sample is the source of the 28 T cell receptor beta chains below, sequenced in a study of cytomegalovirus exposure and HLA in healthy donors. PCR amplification relied on 60 Vbeta primers (plus 13 Jbeta primers). Produced via immunoSEQ multiplex PCR; TCRdb's table is partial and in-frame only. The table lists hundreds of thousands of clones, 77% of them singletons. The sequenced sample consisted of PBMCs. The receptors here all came from an older woman in good health and CMV-seropositive.

V gene TRBV7-9 combines with J gene TRBJ2-7; the D is unclear. The CDR3 runs 14 residues. Germline assignment: CDR1 SEHNR and CDR2 FQNEAQ (reference sequence). Trimming stripped 1 base from V and 4 bases from J, with 11 bases between. CDR3 residues: CASSLVSTPYEQYF. Written as DNA, the CDR3 is TGTGCCAGCAGCTTAGTGAGTACGCCTTACGAGCAGTACTTC.

The V gene is TRBV5-4, the J gene TRBJ2-5; 7 nucleotides match TRBD2. Germline CDR1 reads SGHNT; CDR2 reads YYREEE (reference sequence). V trimming: 3 bases; J trimming: 7 bases; junction bases outside the gene matches: 12. The CDR3 totals 15 residues. The CDR3 region is CASSSKTTSSGTQYF. The CDR3, as DNA: TGTGCCAGCAGCTCTAAGACGACTAGCTCGGGGACCCAGTACTTC.

J is TRBJ2-2 and V is TRBV7-2; maybe TRBD2 (5 bases). Germline assignment: CDR1 SGHTA and CDR2 FQGNSA. Trimming shortened V by 6 bases and J by 5 bases, and 16 bases separated the two germline ends. The CDR3 has 15 amino acids. Here the CDR3 reads CASSYWRSRTGELFF. The CDR3 DNA reads as TGTGCCAGCAGTTATTGGAGGTCGAGAACCGGGGAGCTGTTTTTT. The whole variable domain, remainder taken from reference TRBV7-2 and TRBJ2-2, is GAGVSQSPSNKVTEKGKDVELRCDPISGHTALYWYRQSLGQGLEFLIYFQGNSAPDKSGLPSDRFSAERTGGSVSTLTIQRTQQEDSAVYLCASSYWRSRTGELFFGEGSRLTVL.

The rearrangement uses TRBV6-5 and TRBJ1-6, with 9 bases aligning to TRBD1. CDR1 is MNHEY, CDR2 SVGAGI, per germline. The CDR3 is made up of 14 amino acids. Unmatched junction bases numbered 6, after V lost 6 bases and J lost 9 bases. DNA of the CDR3: TGTGCCAGCAGAGAGACAGGGGGAGGTTCACCCCTCCACTTT. This codes for CASRETGGGSPLHF.

This sequence joins TRBV29-1 and TRBJ2-7, with 12 nucleotides matching TRBD2. The CDR3 has 13 residues. V lost 5 bases to trimming and J lost 2 bases; unmatched junction nucleotides: 1. Germline-derived CDR1 and CDR2 are SQVTM and ANQGSEA. The CDR3 here is CSVLAGGTYEQYF. The DNA for the CDR3 is TGCAGCGTTCTAGCGGGGGGGACCTACGAGCAGTACTTC.

This chain links TRBV6-5 with TRBJ2-5, with D hard to call. V was trimmed by 5 bases and J by 5 bases, leaving 9 bases between them. The CDR3 has 12 residues. The germline V gene has CDR1 MNHEY and CDR2 SVGAGI. For the CDR3, the DNA is TGTGCCAGCAGTGCCGCCGGGGAGACCCAGTACTTC. Its protein product is CASSAAGETQYF.

The chain links TRBV7-9 to TRBJ2-2, with D possibly matching TRBD2 (5 bases). CDR3 size: 15 residues. The V end lost 2 bases, the J end lost 4 bases, and 11 bases lay between the germline ends. Germline loops: CDR1 SEHNR, CDR2 FQNEAQ (reference sequence). The CDR3 here is CASSLLAVVTGELFF. The DNA of the CDR3 is TGTGCCAGCAGCTTACTAGCTGTGGTCACCGGGGAGCTGTTTTTT.

The chain recombines TRBV7-2 with TRBJ2-7; TRBD2 is a possible D gene (6 bases). Trimming cost V 0 bases and J 1 base, with 7 bases left between them. Germline V gene data show CDR1 as SGHTA and CDR2 as FQGNSA. The CDR3 contains 14 residues. The CDR3 DNA reads TGTGCCAGCAGCTTAGCGCGGGAATCCTACGAGCAGTACTTC. Translated: CASSLARESYEQYF. Filled out from reference TRBV7-2 and TRBJ2-7, the complete variable domain reads GAGVSQSPSNKVTEKGKDVELRCDPISGHTALYWYRQSLGQGLEFLIYFQGNSAPDKSGLPSDRFSAERTGGSVSTLTIQRTQQEDSAVYLCASSLARESYEQYFGPGTRLTVT.

This chain uses TRBV11-2 with TRBJ2-3; TRBD2 agrees at 9 bases. The germline CDR1 and CDR2 sequences are SGHAT and FQNNGV. The CDR3 runs 17 residues. After removal of 5 bases from V and 5 bases from J, the junction contained 14 bases not matched to a gene. The CDR3 protein is CASSPPGLAILKDTQYF. The DNA for the CDR3 is TGTGCCAGCAGCCCCCCGGGACTAGCAATTCTTAAAGATACGCAGTATTTT. Looking up the rest from reference TRBV11-2 and TRBJ2-3 gives the full variable domain: EAGVAQSPRYKIIEKRQSVAFWCNPISGHATLYWYQQILGQGPKLLIQFQNNGVVDDSQLPKDRFSAERLKGVDSTLKIQPAKLEDSAVYLCASSPPGLAILKDTQYFGPGTRLTVL.

A few counts support this clone. The chain carries TRBV2 and TRBJ2-7; 11 bases are shared with TRBD1. The germline CDR1 and CDR2 sequences are SNHLY and FYNNEI. The CDR3 spans 14 residues. With 4 bases clipped from V and 2 bases from J, the junction kept 1 base outside the gene matches. The CDR3 spells CASSGDRGTYEQYF. The CDR3 region has the DNA TGTGCCAGCAGTGGGGACAGGGGGACCTACGAGCAGTACTTC.

CDR3 coding DNA: TGCGCCAGCAGCGCCCCGGACAGGGGAACCTACGAGCAGTACTTC. Protein sequence: CASSAPDRGTYEQYF. V is TRBV5-1 and J is TRBJ2-7, with 9 bases matching TRBD1. The CDR3 contains 15 residues. CDR1 is SGHRS and CDR2 is YFSETQ in the germline V gene. V shed 4 bases and J 2 bases; nucleotides not matched to a gene: 7.

The V and J genes are TRBV7-3 and TRBJ1-1, with no clear D. Per the germline V gene, CDR1 is SGHTA and CDR2 is FQGTGA. CDR3 length: 13 residues. Trimming took off 8 bases at V and 0 bases at J, with 10 bases between the two ends. In DNA, the CDR3 is TGTGCCAGCTCCCCCGGGATGAACACTGAAGCTTTCTTT. Protein: CASSPGMNTEAFF.

The rearrangement links TRBV18 to TRBJ1-2; 10 nucleotides agree with TRBD1. Trimming cost V 0 bases and J 5 bases; bases outside gene matches: 6. The CDR3 contains 16 residues. Germline lookup yields CDR1 KGHSH and CDR2 LQKENI. Here the CDR3 reads CASSPPGTGVEYGYTF. CDR3 bases: TGTGCCAGCTCACCACCCGGGACAGGGGTTGAATATGGCTACACCTTC.

V usage is TRBV5-1 and J usage is TRBJ2-3; no reliable D call. CDR1 and CDR2 from the germline V gene are SGHRS and YFSETQ. The V gene lost 0 bases and the J gene lost 1 base, with 9 bases spanning the gap. CDR3 length equals 15 residues. The CDR3 protein is CASSLVTVGTDTQYF. In DNA form, the CDR3 reads TGCGCCAGCAGCTTGGTCACTGTGGGCACAGATACGCAGTATTTT.

The rearrangement links TRBV27 to TRBJ2-1; 8 bases map to TRBD2. Germline-derived CDR1 and CDR2 are MNHEY and SMNVEV (reference sequence). V lost 1 base and J lost 8; bases outside the gene matches: 4. The CDR3 loop spans 14 amino acids. The CDR3: CASSLWVSGDEQFF. CDR3 DNA: TGTGCCAGCAGTTTATGGGTTAGCGGGGATGAGCAGTTCTTC.

The V gene is TRBV29-1, the J gene TRBJ1-4; tentatively, D is TRBD1 (5 bases). The germline V gene encodes CDR1 SQVTM and CDR2 ANQGSEA. The CDR3 is 14 amino acids. Trimming left V 6 bases short and J 11 bases short, with 22 bases between. CDR3 sequence (DNA): TGCAGCGTGGCCCGAAGGGACGCTGGGGGGAAACTGTTTTTT. Amino acid sequence: CSVARRDAGGKLFF.

The rearrangement links TRBV7-9 to TRBJ2-7, with no clear D. V shed 6 bases and J shed 2 bases, with 11 bases lying between them. CDR1 and CDR2 from the germline V gene are SEHNR and FQNEAQ (reference sequence). The length of the CDR3 is 13 residues. Written as DNA, the CDR3 is TGTGCCAGCAGTTCCACAGAAGCCTACGAGCAGTACTTC. Protein: CASSSTEAYEQYF.

This clone came up a few times. At the DNA level, this CDR3 is encoded by other sequences in the same sample as well. In DNA form, the CDR3 reads TGCGCCAGCAGCTTTCTAGCGGGAGGCACAGATACGCAGTATTTT. Encoded protein: CASSFLAGGTDTQYF. This rearrangement joins TRBV5-1 to TRBJ2-3; 10 bases fit TRBD2. This CDR3 is 15 amino acids long. Germline V lookup: CDR1 SGHRS, CDR2 YFSETQ. Trimming cost V 2 bases and J 1 base; bases outside gene matches: 1.

The V gene is TRBV19, the J gene TRBJ2-2; tentative D call: TRBD2 (7 bases). CDR3 length: 15 residues. V shed 8 bases and J shed 7 bases, with 20 bases lying between them. Germline lookup yields CDR1 LNHDA and CDR2 SQIVND (reference sequence). CDR3 protein: CASYRGAYGDGELFF. The CDR3 DNA reads as TGTGCCAGTTATCGGGGGGCGTACGGAGACGGGGAGCTGTTTTTT.

The rearrangement uses TRBV7-2 and TRBJ2-3, with TRBD2 identical over 8 bases. V was pared by 2 bases and J by 2 bases, with 15 bases of the junction left unmatched. Germline values: CDR1 SGHTA, CDR2 FQGNSA. The CDR3 consists of 19 residues. The CDR3 DNA sequence: TGTGCCAGCAGCTTAACCCACGGGCGGGGGGCCCAAGACACAGATACGCAGTATTTT. Encoded protein: CASSLTHGRGAQDTDTQYF. Variable domain in full (rest from reference TRBV7-2 and TRBJ2-3): GAGVSQSPSNKVTEKGKDVELRCDPISGHTALYWYRQSLGQGLEFLIYFQGNSAPDKSGLPSDRFSAERTGGSVSTLTIQRTQQEDSAVYLCASSLTHGRGAQDTDTQYFGPGTRLTVL.

The chain links TRBV4-3 to TRBJ2-3, with D possibly being TRBD2 (5 bases). The CDR3 length is 13 residues. V gave up 1 base and J gave up 6 bases, with 8 bases separating them. Per germline, CDR1 LGHNA and CDR2 YSLEER. For the CDR3, the DNA is TGCGCCAGCAGCCAAGTAGCGCCCGATACGCAGTATTTT. Protein: CASSQVAPDTQYF.

This rearrangement joins TRBV5-8 to TRBJ1-1; possibly TRBD1 for D (5 bases). The CDR3 totals 11 residues. In germline, CDR1 is SGHTS, CDR2 YDEGEE. V was clipped by 0 bases and J by 12 bases, with 9 bases between them. CDR3 sequence: CASSLAGKSFF. The CDR3 DNA sequence: TGTGCCAGCAGCTTGGCAGGGAAGTCTTTCTTT.

The rearrangement links TRBV28 to TRBJ2-3, with D tentatively TRBD1 (5 bases). Germline loops: CDR1 MDHEN, CDR2 SYDVKM. With 3 bases removed from V and 0 bases from J, the gap between germline ends came to 10 bases. The CDR3 is 15 amino acids. CDR3 nucleotides: TGTGCCAGCAGTTTGGACAAGATCAGCACAGATACGCAGTATTTT. Its protein is CASSLDKISTDTQYF.

The chain is built from TRBV11-2 and TRBJ2-7, with 7 bases identical to TRBD2. Germline V gene sequence: CDR1 SGHAT, CDR2 FQNNGV. J was trimmed by 1 base and V by 4 bases; bases with no gene match: 7. The length of the CDR3 is 15 residues. The CDR3 DNA reads TGTGCCAGCAGCTCGTCTAGTAGCGGGTCCTACGAGCAGTACTTC. Translated, it gives CASSSSSSGSYEQYF.

The chain links TRBV4-1 to TRBJ2-1, with D hard to call. The CDR3 is 16 amino acids. Trimming removed 0 bases at V and 0 bases at J, with 9 bases between. CDR1 is MGHRA and CDR2 is YSYEKL in the germline V gene. Here the CDR3 reads CASSQDGKNSYNEQFF. The CDR3 DNA follows: TGCGCCAGCAGCCAAGATGGCAAAAACTCCTACAATGAGCAGTTCTTC.

With respect to this clone: This sample also contains other DNA sequences that code for the same CDR3. The J gene is TRBJ2-5, the V gene TRBV11-2; D is perhaps TRBD2 (6 bases). This CDR3 is 13 amino acids long. The V gene lost 4 bases and the J gene lost 1 base, with 7 bases spanning the gap. CDR1 and CDR2 (germline): SGHAT, FQNNGV. The CDR3 nucleotides are TGTGCCAGCAGCTCCGGGGGCCAAGAGACCCAGTACTTC. Translating it yields CASSSGGQETQYF. Full variable domain (remainder filled in from reference TRBV11-2 and TRBJ2-5): EAGVAQSPRYKIIEKRQSVAFWCNPISGHATLYWYQQILGQGPKLLIQFQNNGVVDDSQLPKDRFSAERLKGVDSTLKIQPAKLEDSAVYLCASSSGGQETQYFGPGTRLLVL.

This clone occurred a few times. The chain joins TRBV18 to TRBJ2-7, with D hard to call. The ends were cut back, 3 bases at V and 4 bases at J, with 7 bases in the middle. This CDR3 is 12 amino acids long. CDR1 and CDR2 from the germline V gene are KGHSH and LQKENI. CDR3 sequence reads: CASSPVGYEQYF. The CDR3 DNA reads TGTGCCAGCTCACCGGTCGGTTACGAGCAGTACTTC.

The chain recombines TRBV4-2 with TRBJ2-7; 10 nucleotides line up with TRBD1. Germline V CDR1 and CDR2: LGHNA, YNFKEQ. The CDR3 length is 15 residues. V lost 4 bases and J lost 2; bases outside the gene matches: 5. The CDR3 sequence is CASSPGQGITYEQYF. For the CDR3, the DNA is TGTGCCAGCAGCCCGGGACAGGGGATAACCTACGAGCAGTACTTC.